The 4 T cell receptor beta chains in this list originate from one sample, sequenced in a study of blood T cell repertoires in COVID-19. Profiled with immunoSEQ multiplex PCR; TCRdb holds only in-frame clones, not every one. The sample lists 140,000 to 150,000 clones, 78% seen once, with about 6% in the top ten. Sequencing input: PBMCs or T cells enriched from blood (not recorded which). The source of these receptors is a woman aged 45-65 years who had recovered from COVID-19.

The V gene is TRBV5-4, the J gene TRBJ2-6; 13 nucleotides line up with TRBD2. J gave up 4 bases and V 0 bases, and 4 bases lay outside the gene matches. Germline V lookup: CDR1 SGHNT, CDR2 YYREEE (reference sequence). The CDR3 is 18 residues long. CDR3: CASSLGGTSGAGANVLTF. As DNA, the CDR3 is TGTGCCAGCAGCTTGGGTGGGACTAGCGGGGCCGGGGCCAACGTCCTGACTTTC.

The chain joins TRBV10-3 to TRBJ2-1; maybe TRBD2 (6 bases). The ends were cut back, 9 bases at V and 8 bases at J, with 8 bases in the middle. CDR1 is ENHRY, CDR2 SYGVKD, per germline. This CDR3 has 10 residues. The CDR3 sequence: CAMGGDEQFF. For the CDR3, the DNA is TGTGCCATGGGGGGTGATGAGCAGTTCTTC.

This clone was counted between two and nine times. The chain combines TRBV5-1 with TRBJ2-5; 7 bases are shared with TRBD2. Looked up from germline, CDR1 is SGHRS and CDR2 is YFSETQ. J lost 4 bases, V lost 2 bases, and 5 bases had no gene match. This CDR3 has 14 amino acids. The CDR3 reads CASSLGEGRETQYF. The CDR3 bases are TGCGCCAGCAGCTTAGGGGAGGGTAGAGAGACCCAGTACTTC. The full variable domain, with the rest looked up from reference TRBV5-1 and TRBJ2-5, is KAGVTQTPRYLIKTRGQQVTLSCSPISGHRSVSWYQQTPGQGLQFLFEYFSETQRNKGNFPGRFSGRQFSNSRSEMNVSTLELGDSALYLCASSLGEGRETQYFGPGTRLLVL.

This clone was counted between two and nine times. The gene calls are TRBV5-1 and TRBJ1-1; 9 bases align to TRBD1. V was pared by 4 bases and J by 2 bases, with 3 bases of the junction left unmatched. This CDR3 is built from 14 residues. CDR1 and CDR2 from the germline V gene are SGHRS and YFSETQ. CDR3 sequence reads: CASSTGQGNTEAFF. For the CDR3, the DNA is TGCGCCAGCAGCACGGGACAGGGTAACACTGAAGCTTTCTTT.